This note documents a single T cell receptor beta chain sequence. No antigen is known for it. The CDR3 totals 15 residues. The germline V and J ends were trimmed by 4 bases and 5 bases, with 17 bases remaining between them. CDR1 MGHRA and CDR2 YSYEKL come from the germline V gene. This sample stems from a study of blood T cells in healthy people across ages. Study outcomes and limitations: A roughly linear fall in TCR beta diversity per million T cells was seen with increasing age. Both higher diversity and more naive CD4+ cells marked long-lived donors when set against aged donors.

Primers used in a second PCR of roughly 7 to 12 cycles were a sample-barcoded 5' primer and a J-beta primer mix. Via MiXCR, TCRdb re-called the 5' RACE reads, giving one row per CDR3 protein. The table lists about 1 million distinct CDR3 sequences, 20% to 25% of them singletons. These same records also appear under a second study, on T cells of mothers and their children.

The gene calls are TRBV4-1 and TRBJ1-1; no reliable D call. Material: blood. The clonotype was recovered from a girl aged 2-10 years in good health. CDR3 region: CASSRGVAGDTEAFF. CDR3 DNA: TGCGCCAGCAGCCGCGGAGTTGCCGGGGATACTGAAGCTTTCTTT.